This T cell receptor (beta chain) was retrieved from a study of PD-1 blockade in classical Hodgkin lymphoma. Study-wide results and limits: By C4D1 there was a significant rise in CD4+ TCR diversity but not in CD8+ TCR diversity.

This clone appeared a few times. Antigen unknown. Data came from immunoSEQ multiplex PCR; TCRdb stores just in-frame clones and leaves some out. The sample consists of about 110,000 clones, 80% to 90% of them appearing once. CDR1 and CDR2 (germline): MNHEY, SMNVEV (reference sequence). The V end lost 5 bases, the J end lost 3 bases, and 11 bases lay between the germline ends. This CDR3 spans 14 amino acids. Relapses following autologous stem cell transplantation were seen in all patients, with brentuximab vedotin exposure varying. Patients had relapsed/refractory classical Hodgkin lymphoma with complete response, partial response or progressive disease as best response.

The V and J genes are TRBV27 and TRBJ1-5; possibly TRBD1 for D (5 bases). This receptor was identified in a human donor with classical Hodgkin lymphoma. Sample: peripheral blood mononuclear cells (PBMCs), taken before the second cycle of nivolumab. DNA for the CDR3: TGTGCCAGCAGTCTCGGGACGGTCAATCAGCCCCAGCATTTT. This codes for CASSLGTVNQPQHF.